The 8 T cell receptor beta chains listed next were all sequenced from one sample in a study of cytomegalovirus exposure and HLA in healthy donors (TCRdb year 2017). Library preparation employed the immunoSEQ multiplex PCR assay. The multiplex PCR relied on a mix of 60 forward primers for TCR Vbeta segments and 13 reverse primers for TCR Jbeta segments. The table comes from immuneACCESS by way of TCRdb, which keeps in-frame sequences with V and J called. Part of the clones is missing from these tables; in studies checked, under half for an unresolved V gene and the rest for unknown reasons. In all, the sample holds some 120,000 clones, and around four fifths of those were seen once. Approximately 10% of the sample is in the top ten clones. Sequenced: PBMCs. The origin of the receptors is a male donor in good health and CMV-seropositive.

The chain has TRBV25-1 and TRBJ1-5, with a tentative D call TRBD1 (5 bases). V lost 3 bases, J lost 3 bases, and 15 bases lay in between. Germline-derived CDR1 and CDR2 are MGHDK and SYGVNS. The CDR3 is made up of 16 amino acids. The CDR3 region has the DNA TGTGCCAGCAGTGAGGGCCGGGACTTCCACAATCAGCCCCAGCATTTT. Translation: CASSEGRDFHNQPQHF.

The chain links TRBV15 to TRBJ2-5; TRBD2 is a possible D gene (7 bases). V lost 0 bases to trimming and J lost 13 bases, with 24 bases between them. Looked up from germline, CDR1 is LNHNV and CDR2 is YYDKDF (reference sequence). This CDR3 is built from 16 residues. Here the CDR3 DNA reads TGTGCCACCAGCAGAGACCCCCCCGGCGCGGGGGCCGCGGGGTACTTC. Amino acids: CATSRDPPGAGAAGYF. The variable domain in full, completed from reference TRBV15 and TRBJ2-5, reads DAMVIQNPRYQVTQFGKPVTLSCSQTLNHNVMYWYQQKSSQAPKLLFHYYDKDFNNEADTPDNFQSRRPNTSFCFLDIRSPGLGDTAMYLCATSRDPPGAGAAGYFGPGTRLLVL.

CDR3 amino acids: CAWSVGQGSGYTF. The CDR3 DNA reads TGTGCCTGGAGTGTAGGGCAGGGAAGTGGCTACACCTTC. The V and J genes are TRBV30 and TRBJ1-2; weak D call: TRBD1 (5 bases). CDR3 size: 13 residues. With 0 bases removed from V and 7 bases from J, the gap between germline ends came to 12 bases. The germline V gene has CDR1 GTSNPN and CDR2 SVGIG (reference sequence).

The CDR3 nucleotides read TGTGCCAGCAGCCCCGGACTCTCCACAGATACGCAGTATTTT. Amino acid sequence: CASSPGLSTDTQYF. This sequence joins TRBV7-9 and TRBJ2-3, with a weak D call TRBD2 (5 bases). Trimming took 5 bases from V and 2 from J, leaving 11 bases between them. Looked up from germline, CDR1 is SEHNR and CDR2 is FQNEAQ (reference sequence). This CDR3 spans 14 amino acids.

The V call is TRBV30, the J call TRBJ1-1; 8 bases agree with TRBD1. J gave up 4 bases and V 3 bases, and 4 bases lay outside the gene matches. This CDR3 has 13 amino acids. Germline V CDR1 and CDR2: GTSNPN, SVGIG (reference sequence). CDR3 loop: CAWSATGGTEAFF. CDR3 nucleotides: TGTGCCTGGAGCGCTACAGGGGGCACTGAAGCTTTCTTT.

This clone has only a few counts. CDR3 loop: CASSITENTEAFF. CDR3 DNA sequence: TGTGCCAGTAGTATTACAGAAAACACTGAAGCTTTCTTT. V and J are TRBV19 and TRBJ1-1, with D uncertain. Germline CDR1 and CDR2: LNHDA and SQIVND (reference sequence). This CDR3 contains 13 residues. Trimming left V 3 bases short and J 2 bases short, with 7 bases between.

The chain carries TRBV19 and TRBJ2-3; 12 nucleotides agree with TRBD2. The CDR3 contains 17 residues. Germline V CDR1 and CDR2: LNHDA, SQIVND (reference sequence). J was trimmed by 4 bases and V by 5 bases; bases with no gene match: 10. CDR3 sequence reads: CASSGGAGLAGADTQYF. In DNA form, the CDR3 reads TGTGCCAGTAGTGGCGGGGCGGGACTAGCGGGCGCAGATACGCAGTATTTT.

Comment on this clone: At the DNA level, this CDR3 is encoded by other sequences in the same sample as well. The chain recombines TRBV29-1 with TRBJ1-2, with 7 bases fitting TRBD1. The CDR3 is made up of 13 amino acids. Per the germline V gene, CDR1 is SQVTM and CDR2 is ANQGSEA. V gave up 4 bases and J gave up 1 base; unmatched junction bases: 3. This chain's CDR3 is CSVGTGDNYGYTF. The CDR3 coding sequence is TGCAGCGTTGGAACAGGGGATAACTATGGCTACACCTTC.